The 5 T cell receptor beta chains below were found in one sample sequenced in a study of OX40 agonist ivuxolimab in advanced cancers. TCRdb keeps only in-frame clones here, not all; method: immunoSEQ multiplex PCR. The table lists 45,000 to 60,000 clones, roughly 90% of them singletons. Specimen: CD4+ or CD8+ T cells sorted from blood, collected in a trial of the OX40 agonist ivuxolimab. The receptor set was obtained from an adult with an advanced solid tumor such as melanoma, head and neck, liver or kidney cancer.

V and J are TRBV6-5 and TRBJ1-2; possible D gene TRBD1, 5 bases. Looked up from germline, CDR1 is MNHEY and CDR2 is SVGAGI. V was clipped by 5 bases and J by 0 bases, with 13 bases between them. This CDR3 comprises 15 residues. The CDR3 region is CASSRRDSANYGYTF. CDR3 in DNA: TGTGCCAGCAGTAGAAGGGACTCAGCTAACTATGGCTACACCTTC.

This rearrangement joins TRBV2 to TRBJ2-2; D might be TRBD2 (7 bases). The V gene lost 7 bases and the J gene lost 6 bases, with 18 bases spanning the gap. Germline assignment: CDR1 SNHLY and CDR2 FYNNEI. The CDR3 has 15 amino acids. CDR3 DNA sequence: TGTGCCAGCAAAGTCTTACAGGGAGGGGCCGGGGAGCTGTTTTTT. The encoded protein is CASKVLQGGAGELFF.

The V call is TRBV5-4, the J call TRBJ1-1; the match to TRBD1 covers 7 bases. Germline trimming cut 4 bases from V and 0 bases from J; bases unmatched to any gene: 3. Germline V CDR1 and CDR2: SGHNT, YYREEE (reference sequence). The CDR3 consists of 14 residues. Written as DNA, the CDR3 is TGTGCCAGCAGCCCGGGGACAGTGAACACTGAAGCTTTCTTT. Its translation: CASSPGTVNTEAFF.

The sample holds one count of this clone. The chain is built from TRBV2 and TRBJ1-2; D unresolved. V gave up 5 bases and J gave up 7 bases, with 11 bases separating them. Germline-derived CDR1 and CDR2 are SNHLY and FYNNEI. This CDR3 has 12 residues. CDR3 in DNA: TGTGCCAGCAGTTTCCAGGCGAGTGGCTACACCTTC. This codes for CASSFQASGYTF.

This chain connects TRBV5-6 to TRBJ1-2; tentatively, D is TRBD1 (6 bases). The V gene lost 5 bases and the J gene lost 4 bases, with 21 bases spanning the gap. The CDR3 runs to 16 residues. CDR1 SGHDT and CDR2 YYEEEE come from the germline V gene. In DNA form, the CDR3 reads TGTGCCAGCAGTACGTCCGCTGGGGGGCTTGGCTATGGCTACACCTTC. Translating it yields CASSTSAGGLGYGYTF. Filled out from reference TRBV5-6 and TRBJ1-2, the complete variable domain reads DAGVTQSPTHLIKTRGQQVTLRCSPKSGHDTVSWYQQALGQGPQFIFQYYEEEERQRGNFPDRFSGHQFPNYSSELNVNALLLGDSALYLCASSTSAGGLGYGYTFGSGTRLTVV.